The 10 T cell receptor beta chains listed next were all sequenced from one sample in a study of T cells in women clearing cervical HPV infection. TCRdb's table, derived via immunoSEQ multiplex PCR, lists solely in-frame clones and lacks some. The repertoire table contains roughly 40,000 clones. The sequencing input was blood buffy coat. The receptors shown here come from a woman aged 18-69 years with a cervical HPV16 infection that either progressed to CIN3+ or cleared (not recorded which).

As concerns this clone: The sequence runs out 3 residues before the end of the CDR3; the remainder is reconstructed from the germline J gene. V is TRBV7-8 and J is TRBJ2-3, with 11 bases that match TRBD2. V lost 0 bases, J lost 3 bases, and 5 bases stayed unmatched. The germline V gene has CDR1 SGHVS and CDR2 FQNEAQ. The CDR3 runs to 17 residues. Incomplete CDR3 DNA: TGTGCCAGCAGCTTAGCGACCGGGACTAGCGGTACAGATACG. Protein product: CASSLATGTSGTDT. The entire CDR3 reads CASSLATGTSGTDTQYF.

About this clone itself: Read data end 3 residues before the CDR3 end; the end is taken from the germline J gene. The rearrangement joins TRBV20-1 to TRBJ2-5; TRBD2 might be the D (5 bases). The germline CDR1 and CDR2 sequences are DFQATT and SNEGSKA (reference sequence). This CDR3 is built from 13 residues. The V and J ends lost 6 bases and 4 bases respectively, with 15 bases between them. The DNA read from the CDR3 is TGCAGTGCCCCCACCGGGGTTGGAGAGACC. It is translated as CSAPTGVGET. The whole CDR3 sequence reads CSAPTGVGETQYF.

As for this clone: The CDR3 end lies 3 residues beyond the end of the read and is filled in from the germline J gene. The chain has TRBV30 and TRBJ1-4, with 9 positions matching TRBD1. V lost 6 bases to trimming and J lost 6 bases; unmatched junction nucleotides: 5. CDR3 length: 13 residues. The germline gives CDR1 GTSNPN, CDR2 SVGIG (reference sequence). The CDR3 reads CACYRDRDEKLFF. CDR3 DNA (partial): TGTGCCTGTTACCGGGACAGGGATGAAAAA.

The CDR3 spells CSAHDRGDGYTF. The DNA read from the CDR3 is TGCAGTGCTCATGACAGGGGGGACGGC. The chain combines TRBV20-1 with TRBJ1-2; 9 positions match TRBD1. The read stops 3 residues short of the end of the CDR3; the missing end is completed from the germline J gene. The germline V gene encodes CDR1 DFQATT and CDR2 SNEGSKA (reference sequence). The CDR3 spans 12 residues.

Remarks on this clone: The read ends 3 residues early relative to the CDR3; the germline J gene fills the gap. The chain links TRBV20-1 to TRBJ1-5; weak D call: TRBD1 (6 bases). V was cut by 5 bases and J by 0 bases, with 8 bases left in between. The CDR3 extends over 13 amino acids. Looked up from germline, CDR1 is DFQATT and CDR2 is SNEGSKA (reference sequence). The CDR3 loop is CSASDSSNQPQHF. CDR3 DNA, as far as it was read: TGCAGTGCTTCGGACAGTAGCAATCAGCCC.

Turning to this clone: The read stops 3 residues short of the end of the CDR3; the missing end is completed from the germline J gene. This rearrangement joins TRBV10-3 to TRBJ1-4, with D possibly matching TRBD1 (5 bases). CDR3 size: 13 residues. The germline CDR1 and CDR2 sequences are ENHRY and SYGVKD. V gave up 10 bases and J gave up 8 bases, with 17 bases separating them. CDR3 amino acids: CATMGQGDEKLFF. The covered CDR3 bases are TGTGCCACTATGGGGCAGGGTGACGAAAAA.

The CDR3 bases that were read are TGCAGTGCCCTCACCGCCGGGACTAGCGGGGTTTACGAG. Encoded protein: CSALTAGTSGVYE. The CDR3 reads in full as CSALTAGTSGVYEQYF. V and J are TRBV20-1 and TRBJ2-7; TRBD2 matches 13 bases. The missing CDR3 end, 3 residues past where the read stops, is filled in from the germline J gene. Per germline, CDR1 DFQATT and CDR2 SNEGSKA (reference sequence). With V trimmed by 6 bases and J by 4 bases, 12 bases remained unmatched. This CDR3 is 16 amino acids long.

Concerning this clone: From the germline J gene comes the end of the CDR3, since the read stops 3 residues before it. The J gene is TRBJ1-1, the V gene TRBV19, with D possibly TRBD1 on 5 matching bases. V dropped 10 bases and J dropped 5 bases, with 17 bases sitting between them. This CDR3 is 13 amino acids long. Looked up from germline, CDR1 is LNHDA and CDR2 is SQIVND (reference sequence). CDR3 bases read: TGTGCCACTATTGGGACTGGGTGGACTGAA. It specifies CATIGTGWTE. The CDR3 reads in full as CATIGTGWTEAFF. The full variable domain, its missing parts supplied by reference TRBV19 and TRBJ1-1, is DGGITQSPKYLFRKEGQNVTLSCEQNLNHDAMYWYRQDPGQGLRLIYYSQIVNDFQKGDIAEGYSVSREKKESFPLTVTSAQKNPTAFYLCATIGTGWTEAFFGQGTRLTVV.

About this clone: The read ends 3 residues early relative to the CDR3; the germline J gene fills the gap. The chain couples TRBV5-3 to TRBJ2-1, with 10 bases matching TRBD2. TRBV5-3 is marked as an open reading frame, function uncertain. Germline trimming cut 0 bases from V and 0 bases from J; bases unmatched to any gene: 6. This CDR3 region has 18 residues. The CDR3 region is CARSLEGSGGSSYNEQFF. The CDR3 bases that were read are TGTGCCAGAAGCTTGGAAGGTAGCGGGGGGAGCTCCTACAATGAG.

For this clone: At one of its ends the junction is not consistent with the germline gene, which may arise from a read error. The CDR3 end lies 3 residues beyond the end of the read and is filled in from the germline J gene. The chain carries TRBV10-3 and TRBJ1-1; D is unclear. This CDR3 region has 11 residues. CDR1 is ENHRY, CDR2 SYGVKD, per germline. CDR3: CAIRSNTEAFF. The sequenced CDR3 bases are TGTGCCATCAGGTCGAACACCGAA.